Below, one TCR beta chain is given with its context. Its specificity is unknown. Brentuximab vedotin exposure varied among the patients, all of whom had relapsed after autologous stem cell transplantation. TCRdb's table, derived via immunoSEQ multiplex PCR, lists solely in-frame clones and lacks some. The table shows some 15,000 clones, with about four fifths occurring only once. V lost 4 bases to trimming and J lost 5 bases; unmatched junction nucleotides: 11. Looked up from germline, CDR1 is SGHRS and CDR2 is YFSETQ. The CDR3 extends over 17 amino acids. This record comes from a study of PD-1 blockade in classical Hodgkin lymphoma. Study summary: Patients were given intravenous nivolumab, 3 mg/kg, every 2 weeks. Regarding the study as a whole: By C4D1, diversity of CD4+ TCRs had risen significantly, whereas that of CD8+ TCRs had not. When set against healthy donors, newly diagnosed patients were reported to show lower baseline TCR diversity. Newly diagnosed patients had diversity similar to the baseline diversity of complete responders.

The TCR comes from a human donor with classical Hodgkin lymphoma. The rearrangement joins TRBV5-1 to TRBJ2-5; 13 positions agree with TRBD2. The sample consisted of peripheral blood mononuclear cells (PBMCs), taken before the second cycle of nivolumab. CDR3 sequence reads: CASSPVTRTSGGETQYF. The CDR3 DNA reads TGCGCCAGCAGCCCCGTTACGCGGACTAGCGGGGGTGAGACCCAGTACTTC.